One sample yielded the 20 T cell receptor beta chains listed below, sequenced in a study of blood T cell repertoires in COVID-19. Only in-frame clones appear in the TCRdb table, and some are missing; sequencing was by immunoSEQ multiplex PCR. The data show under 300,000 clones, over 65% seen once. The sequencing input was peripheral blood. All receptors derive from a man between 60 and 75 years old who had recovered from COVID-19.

This CDR3 reads CASSRDLTGSNTGELFF. CDR3 DNA: TGTGCCAGCAGCCGGGATTTGACAGGGTCGAACACCGGGGAGCTGTTTTTT. The chain uses TRBV7-7 and TRBJ2-2; 7 bases are shared with TRBD1. Unmatched junction bases numbered 9, after V lost 5 bases and J lost 0 bases. The CDR3 consists of 17 residues. The germline V gene encodes CDR1 SSHAT and CDR2 FNYEAQ (reference sequence). Full variable domain (rest looked up from reference TRBV7-7 and TRBJ2-2): GAGVSQSPRYKVTKRGQDVTLRCDPISSHATLYWYQQALGQGPEFLTYFNYEAQPDKSGLPSDRFSAERPEGSISTLTIQRTEQRDSAMYRCASSRDLTGSNTGELFFGEGSRLTVL.

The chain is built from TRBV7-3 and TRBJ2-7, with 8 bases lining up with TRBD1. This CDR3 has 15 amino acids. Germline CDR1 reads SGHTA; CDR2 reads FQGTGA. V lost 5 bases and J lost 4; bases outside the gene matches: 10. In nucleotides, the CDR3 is TGTGCCAGCAGCGTTGGGGCAGGGGGCTTTTACGAGCAGTACTTC. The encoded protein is CASSVGAGGFYEQYF.

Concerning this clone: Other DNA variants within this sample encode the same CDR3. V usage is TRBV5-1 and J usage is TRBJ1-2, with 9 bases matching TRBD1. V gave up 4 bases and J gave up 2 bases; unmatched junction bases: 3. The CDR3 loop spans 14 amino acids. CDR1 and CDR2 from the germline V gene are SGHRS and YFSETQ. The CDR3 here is CASSPGTGNYGYTF. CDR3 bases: TGCGCCAGCAGCCCCGGGACAGGGAACTATGGCTACACCTTC.

DNA for the CDR3: TGTGCCAGCCAGTGGAGAAGCTCCTATAATTCACCCCTCCACTTT. Translating gives CASQWRSSYNSPLHF. The V call is TRBV19, the J call TRBJ1-6; D not resolved. Germline V CDR1 and CDR2: LNHDA, SQIVND (reference sequence). Trimming shortened V by 9 bases and J by 0 bases, and 12 bases separated the two germline ends. CDR3 size: 15 residues. The full variable domain, its missing parts supplied by reference TRBV19 and TRBJ1-6, is DGGITQSPKYLFRKEGQNVTLSCEQNLNHDAMYWYRQDPGQGLRLIYYSQIVNDFQKGDIAEGYSVSREKKESFPLTVTSAQKNPTAFYLCASQWRSSYNSPLHFGNGTRLTVT.

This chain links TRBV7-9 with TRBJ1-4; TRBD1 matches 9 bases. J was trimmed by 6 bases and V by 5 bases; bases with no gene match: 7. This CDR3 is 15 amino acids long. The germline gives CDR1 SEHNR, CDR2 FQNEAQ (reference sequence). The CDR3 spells CASSPAGTGYEKLFF. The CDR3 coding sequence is TGTGCCAGCAGCCCCGCCGGGACAGGGTATGAAAAACTGTTTTTT.

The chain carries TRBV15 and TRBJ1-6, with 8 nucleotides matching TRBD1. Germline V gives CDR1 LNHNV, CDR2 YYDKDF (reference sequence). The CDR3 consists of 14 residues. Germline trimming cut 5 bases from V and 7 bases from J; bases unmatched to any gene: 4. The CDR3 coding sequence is TGTGCCACCAGCTCCCGGACAGGGAATTCACCCCTCCACTTT. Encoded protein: CATSSRTGNSPLHF.

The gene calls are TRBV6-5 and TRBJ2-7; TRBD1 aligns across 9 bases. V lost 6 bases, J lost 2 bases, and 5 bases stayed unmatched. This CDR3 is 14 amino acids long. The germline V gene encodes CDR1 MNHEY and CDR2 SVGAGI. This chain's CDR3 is CASRPGQGPYEQYF. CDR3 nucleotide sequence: TGTGCCAGCAGACCGGGACAGGGTCCCTACGAGCAGTACTTC.

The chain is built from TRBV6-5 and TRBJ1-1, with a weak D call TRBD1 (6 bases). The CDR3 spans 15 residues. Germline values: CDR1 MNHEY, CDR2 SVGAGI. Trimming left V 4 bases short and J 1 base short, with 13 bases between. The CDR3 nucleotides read TGTGCCAGCAGTTCCCAACAGGGAACGAACACTGAAGCTTTCTTT. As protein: CASSSQQGTNTEAFF.

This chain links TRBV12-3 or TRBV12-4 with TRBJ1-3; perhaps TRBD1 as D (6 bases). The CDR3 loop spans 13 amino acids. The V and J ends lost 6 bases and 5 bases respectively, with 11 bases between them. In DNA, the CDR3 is TGTGCCAGCAGCGGGACACTGAGAAACACCATATATTTT. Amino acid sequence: CASSGTLRNTIYF.

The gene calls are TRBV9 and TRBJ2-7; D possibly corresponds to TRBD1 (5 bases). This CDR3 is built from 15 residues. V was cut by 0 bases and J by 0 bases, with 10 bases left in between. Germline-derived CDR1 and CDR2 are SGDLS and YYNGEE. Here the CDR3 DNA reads TGTGCCAGCAGCGTAGGGTACAGGTTCTCCTACGAGCAGTACTTC. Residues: CASSVGYRFSYEQYF.

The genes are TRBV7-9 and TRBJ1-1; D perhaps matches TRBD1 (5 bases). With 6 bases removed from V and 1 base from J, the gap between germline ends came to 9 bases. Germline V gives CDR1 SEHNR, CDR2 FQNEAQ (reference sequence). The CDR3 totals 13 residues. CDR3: CASRYQGNTEAFF. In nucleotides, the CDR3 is TGTGCCAGCAGGTATCAGGGGAACACTGAAGCTTTCTTT.

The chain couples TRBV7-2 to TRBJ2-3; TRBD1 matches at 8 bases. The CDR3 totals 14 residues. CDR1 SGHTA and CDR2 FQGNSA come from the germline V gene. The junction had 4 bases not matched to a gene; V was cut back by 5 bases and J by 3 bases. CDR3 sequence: CASSNRQGTDTQYF. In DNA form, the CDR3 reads TGTGCCAGCAGCAATCGACAGGGGACAGATACGCAGTATTTT.

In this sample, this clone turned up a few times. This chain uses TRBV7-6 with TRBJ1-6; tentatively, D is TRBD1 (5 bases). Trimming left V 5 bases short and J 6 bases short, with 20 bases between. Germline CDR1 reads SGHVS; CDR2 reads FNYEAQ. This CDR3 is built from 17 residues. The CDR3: CASSPRAGLMGNSPLHF. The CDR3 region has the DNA TGTGCCAGCAGCCCACGCGCGGGGCTCATGGGTAATTCACCCCTCCACTTT.

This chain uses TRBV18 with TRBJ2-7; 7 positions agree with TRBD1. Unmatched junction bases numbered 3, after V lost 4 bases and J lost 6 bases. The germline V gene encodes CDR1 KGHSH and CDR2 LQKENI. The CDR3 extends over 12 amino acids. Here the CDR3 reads CASSQGTAEQYF. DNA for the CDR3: TGTGCCAGCTCACAAGGGACAGCCGAGCAGTACTTC.

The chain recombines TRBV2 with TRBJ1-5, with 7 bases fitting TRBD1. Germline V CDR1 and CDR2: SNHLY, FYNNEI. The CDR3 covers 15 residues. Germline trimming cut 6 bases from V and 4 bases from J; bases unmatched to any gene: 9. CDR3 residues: CASRAHRGQNQPQHF. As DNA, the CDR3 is TGTGCCAGCAGGGCACACAGGGGTCAAAATCAGCCCCAGCATTTT.

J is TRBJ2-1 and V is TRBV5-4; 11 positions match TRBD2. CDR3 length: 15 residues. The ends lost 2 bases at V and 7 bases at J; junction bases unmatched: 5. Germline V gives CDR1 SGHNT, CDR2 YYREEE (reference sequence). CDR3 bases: TGTGCCAGCAGCTTCCTAGCGGGAGGTGTGAATGAGCAGTTCTTC. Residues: CASSFLAGGVNEQFF.

CDR3 sequence reads: CASSQVGAGGGTDTQYF. The CDR3 nucleotides are TGTGCCAGCAGCCAAGTCGGGGCGGGGGGCGGCACAGATACGCAGTATTTT. The chain recombines TRBV4-2 with TRBJ2-3; 8 bases fit TRBD2. The CDR3 has 17 amino acids. The trim removed 1 base at V and 1 base at J, leaving 7 bases unmatched. Germline V gene sequence: CDR1 LGHNA, CDR2 YNFKEQ.

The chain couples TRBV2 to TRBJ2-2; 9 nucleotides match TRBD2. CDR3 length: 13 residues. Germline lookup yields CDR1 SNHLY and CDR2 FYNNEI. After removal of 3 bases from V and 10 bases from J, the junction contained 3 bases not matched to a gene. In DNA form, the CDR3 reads TGTGCCAGCAGTGAGCGGGAGGGCCTGGAGCTGTTTTTT. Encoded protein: CASSEREGLELFF. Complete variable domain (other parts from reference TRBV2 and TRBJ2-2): EPEVTQTPSHQVTQMGQEVILRCVPISNHLYFYWYRQILGQKVEFLVSFYNNEISEKSEIFDDQFSVERPDGSNFTLKIRSTKLEDSAMYFCASSEREGLELFFGEGSRLTVL.

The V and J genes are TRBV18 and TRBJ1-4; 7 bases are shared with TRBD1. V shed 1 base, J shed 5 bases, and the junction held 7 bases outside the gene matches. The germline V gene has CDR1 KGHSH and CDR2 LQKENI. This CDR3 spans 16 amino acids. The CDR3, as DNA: TGTGCCAGCTCACCACGACTTCCGGGACAGAATGAAAAACTGTTTTTT. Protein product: CASSPRLPGQNEKLFF.

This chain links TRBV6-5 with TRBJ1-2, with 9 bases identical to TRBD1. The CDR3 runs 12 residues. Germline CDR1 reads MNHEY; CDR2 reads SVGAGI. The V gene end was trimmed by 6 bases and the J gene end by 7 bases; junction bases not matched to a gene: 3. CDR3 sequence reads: CASREDRGGYTF. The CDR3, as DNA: TGTGCCAGCAGGGAGGACAGGGGTGGCTACACCTTC.